This passage covers 14 T cell receptor beta chains from one sample sequenced in a study of blood T cell repertoires in COVID-19. Using immunoSEQ multiplex PCR, the repertoire was profiled, and TCRdb retains in-frame clones only, with some absent. This table holds around 180,000 clones, 88% found once. Sequenced input: peripheral blood. The receptors here all came from a woman in her thirties with acute or convalescent COVID-19.

The chain combines TRBV6-5 with TRBJ2-7, with 10 nucleotides matching TRBD1. In germline, CDR1 is MNHEY, CDR2 SVGAGI. V shed 6 bases, J shed 3 bases, and the junction held 5 bases outside the gene matches. The CDR3 totals 14 residues. The CDR3 coding sequence is TGTGCCAGCAGAGGGACAGGGGACGTCTACGAGCAGTACTTC. Encoded protein: CASRGTGDVYEQYF.

The chain couples TRBV9 to TRBJ2-1; a possible D gene is TRBD2 (5 bases). CDR3 length: 15 residues. V was trimmed by 0 bases and J by 7 bases, leaving 14 bases between them. Looked up from germline, CDR1 is SGDLS and CDR2 is YYNGEE. The DNA for the CDR3 is TGTGCCAGCAGCGTAGATGCGGGCTCCATAAATGAGCAGTTCTTC. It specifies CASSVDAGSINEQFF.

The V gene is TRBV4-2, the J gene TRBJ2-7, with 10 positions matching TRBD2. The CDR3 is 18 amino acids. CDR1 LGHNA and CDR2 YNFKEQ come from the germline V gene. V was pared by 2 bases and J by 2 bases, with 12 bases of the junction left unmatched. CDR3 in DNA: TGTGCCAGCAGCCAACCGACCAGCGGGAGGGCCGACGCCTACGAGCAGTACTTC. Encoded protein: CASSQPTSGRADAYEQYF.

J is TRBJ2-5 and V is TRBV3-1 (or the pseudogene TRBV3-2); maybe TRBD2 (7 bases). V lost 2 bases, J lost 3 bases, and 22 bases lay in between. The CDR3 has 18 residues. The V gene's germline CDR1 is LGHDT and CDR2 YNNKEL (reference sequence). The CDR3 coding sequence is TGTGCCAGCAGCCAAAATCGAGGTGGGGGGGCCCCCGAAGAGACCCAGTACTTC. It translates to CASSQNRGGGAPEETQYF.

CDR3 loop: CASSGTNNEQFF. The CDR3 DNA sequence: TGCGCCAGCAGTGGGACTAACAATGAGCAGTTCTTC. This sequence joins TRBV4-1 and TRBJ2-1, with TRBD2 matching over 7 bases. The CDR3 totals 12 residues. Germline V gene sequence: CDR1 MGHRA, CDR2 YSYEKL. Trimming at V came to 6 bases and at J to 5 bases, leaving 1 base not matched to a gene.

The chain recombines TRBV5-4 with TRBJ2-1; the match to TRBD2 covers 7 bases. This CDR3 has 16 residues. CDR1 and CDR2 (germline): SGHNT, YYREEE (reference sequence). Losses at the gene ends were 5 bases for V and 7 bases for J; bases not matched to a gene: 15. The CDR3 coding sequence is TGTGCCAGCAGGGGGGGGAAACGGGTTACTTATAATGAGCAGTTCTTC. Amino acid sequence: CASRGGKRVTYNEQFF.

The chain combines TRBV11-2 with TRBJ1-1; D ambiguous. The ends were cut back, 5 bases at V and 3 bases at J, with 10 bases in the middle. This CDR3 region has 13 residues. The germline gives CDR1 SGHAT, CDR2 FQNNGV. CDR3 DNA sequence: TGTGCCAGCAGCAAAAGTGGAGACACTGAAGCTTTCTTT. Protein sequence: CASSKSGDTEAFF.

The genes are TRBV28 and TRBJ2-5; TRBD2 agrees at 8 bases. The CDR3 totals 15 residues. Trimming at V came to 6 bases and at J to 5 bases, leaving 11 bases not matched to a gene. The germline gives CDR1 MDHEN, CDR2 SYDVKM. DNA for the CDR3: TGTGCCAGCAGCTCGAGCGGGAGAGGGATTGAGACCCAGTACTTC. Translation gives CASSSSGRGIETQYF.

The chain links TRBV12-3 or TRBV12-4 to TRBJ2-2, with a tentative D call TRBD2 (6 bases). Trimming left V 4 bases short and J 7 bases short, with 10 bases between. The CDR3 has 13 amino acids. CDR3 bases: TGTGCCAGCAGTTCTAGGGACTGCGGGGAGCTGTTTTTT. Protein sequence: CASSSRDCGELFF.

The chain links TRBV5-1 to TRBJ2-5, with D possibly matching TRBD2 (6 bases). V was pared by 3 bases and J by 4 bases, with 13 bases between. CDR1 and CDR2 (germline): SGHRS, YFSETQ. The CDR3 runs to 14 residues. The CDR3 DNA is TGCGCCAGCAGCTCCGGAGGGCCCCGAGAGACCCAGTACTTC. Its protein is CASSSGGPRETQYF.

This sequence joins TRBV19 and TRBJ2-7; possibly TRBD2 for D (6 bases). The CDR3 loop spans 13 amino acids. Germline V gives CDR1 LNHDA, CDR2 SQIVND (reference sequence). V was pared by 3 bases and J by 2 bases, with 8 bases between. CDR3 in amino acids: CASSIGGTYEQYF. CDR3 bases: TGTGCCAGTAGTATCGGCGGGACCTACGAGCAGTACTTC. Combining the CDR3 with reference TRBV19 and TRBJ2-7 gives the whole variable domain DGGITQSPKYLFRKEGQNVTLSCEQNLNHDAMYWYRQDPGQGLRLIYYSQIVNDFQKGDIAEGYSVSREKKESFPLTVTSAQKNPTAFYLCASSIGGTYEQYFGPGTRLTVT.

This chain uses TRBV27 with TRBJ2-7, with TRBD1 matching over 8 bases. The CDR3 totals 14 residues. Germline assignment: CDR1 MNHEY and CDR2 SMNVEV (reference sequence). Trimming took 5 bases from V and 4 from J; bases not matched to a gene: 7. Here the CDR3 reads CASSPDRGGYEQYF. CDR3 sequence (DNA): TGTGCCAGCAGTCCAGACAGGGGTGGATACGAGCAGTACTTC.

J is TRBJ1-1 and V is TRBV6-5, with TRBD1 as a possible D gene (6 bases). The CDR3 length is 12 residues. CDR1 and CDR2 (germline): MNHEY, SVGAGI. Trimming took off 7 bases at V and 11 bases at J, with 17 bases between the two ends. The CDR3 sequence is CASNPHRALAFF. DNA for the CDR3: TGTGCCAGCAACCCTCACAGGGCTCTTGCTTTCTTT.

The J gene is TRBJ1-2, the V gene TRBV6-6; D possibly corresponds to TRBD1 (6 bases). Trimming pared 3 bases from V and 6 bases from J, leaving 17 bases between. The CDR3 is 15 residues long. Germline CDR1 MNHNY, CDR2 SVGAGI (reference sequence). The CDR3 DNA is TGTGCCAGCAGTTATTATGGAGGGGGGGCCGATGGCTACACCTTC. This translates into CASSYYGGGADGYTF.